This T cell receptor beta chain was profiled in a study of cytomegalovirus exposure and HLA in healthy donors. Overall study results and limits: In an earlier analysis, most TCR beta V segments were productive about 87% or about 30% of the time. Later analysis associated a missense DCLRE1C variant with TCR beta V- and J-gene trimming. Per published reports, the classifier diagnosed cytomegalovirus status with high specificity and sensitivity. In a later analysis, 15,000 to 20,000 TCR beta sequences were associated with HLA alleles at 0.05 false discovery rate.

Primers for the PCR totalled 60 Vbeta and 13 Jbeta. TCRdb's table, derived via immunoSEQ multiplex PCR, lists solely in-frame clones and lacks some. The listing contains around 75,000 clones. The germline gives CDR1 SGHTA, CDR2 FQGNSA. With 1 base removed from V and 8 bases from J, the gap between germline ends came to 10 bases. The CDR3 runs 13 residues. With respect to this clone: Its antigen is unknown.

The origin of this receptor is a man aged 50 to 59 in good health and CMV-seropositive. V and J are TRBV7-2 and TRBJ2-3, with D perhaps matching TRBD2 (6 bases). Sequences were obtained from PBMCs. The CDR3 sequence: CASSLEGTSTQYF. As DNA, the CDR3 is TGTGCCAGCAGCTTAGAAGGGACTTCTACGCAGTATTTT.